The 26 T cell receptor beta chains below were found in one sample sequenced in a study of T-cell memory formation after mild COVID-19. TCRdb processed the 5' RACE reads anew with MiXCR; each CDR3 protein has one entry. The repertoire holds just under 150,000 distinct CDR3 sequences, under 7% seen once, with approximately 2.1% in the top ten. Sequencing was carried out using PBMCs or a T cell subset sorted from them (not recorded which). The origin of the receptors is an adult woman who had mild COVID-19 (a few samples of this study predate the infection). Cell type and time point are not known.

This clonotype was seen repeatedly, ten times or more. The chain carries TRBV5-1 and TRBJ2-1; 12 bases agree with TRBD2. J gave up 6 bases and V 4 bases, and 8 bases lay outside the gene matches. This CDR3 contains 16 residues. The germline CDR1 and CDR2 sequences are SGHRS and YFSETQ. The CDR3: CASSPRLAGVANEQFF. For the CDR3, the DNA is TGCGCCAGCAGCCCGCGACTAGCGGGGGTCGCCAATGAGCAGTTCTTC.

V usage is TRBV5-4 and J usage is TRBJ2-2; TRBD2 agrees at 9 bases. Germline CDR1 reads SGHNT; CDR2 reads YYREEE (reference sequence). The J segment lost 7 bases and the V segment lost 0 bases, leaving 10 bases of the junction unmatched. The CDR3 sequence is 17 residues long. CDR3 nucleotide sequence: TGTGCCAGCAGCTTGGTAGCGGGAGCGGGTCCCAACGGGGAGCTGTTTTTT. Its translation: CASSLVAGAGPNGELFF.

This clonotype was detected many times. The chain employs TRBV7-9 and TRBJ1-2, with TRBD1 as a possible D gene (6 bases). V shed 1 base and J shed 0 bases, with 15 bases lying between them. Germline V gives CDR1 SEHNR, CDR2 FQNEAQ (reference sequence). The CDR3 sequence is 17 residues long. The CDR3 region has the DNA TGTGCCAGCAGCTTAGGCCAAGCAACAGGGACTAACTATGGCTACACCTTC. Amino acids: CASSLGQATGTNYGYTF.

This clonotype was picked up a small number of times. The chain links TRBV6-5 to TRBJ1-2, with a weak D call TRBD1 (5 bases). The V gene's germline CDR1 is MNHEY and CDR2 SVGAGI. The length of the CDR3 is 15 residues. V was pared by 0 bases and J by 2 bases, with 10 bases between. This CDR3 reads CASSYSPGGNYGYTF. CDR3 bases: TGTGCCAGCAGTTACTCCCCGGGGGGGAACTATGGCTACACCTTC.

This clonotype was recorded at least ten times. This chain links TRBV7-2 with TRBJ2-1; D tentatively fits TRBD1 or TRBD2 (5 bases each). Trimming pared 5 bases from V and 11 bases from J, leaving 25 bases between. The CDR3 length is 16 residues. CDR1 and CDR2 (germline): SGHTA, FQGNSA. The CDR3 spells CASSVTPGTDSSQQFF. CDR3 sequence (DNA): TGTGCCAGCAGCGTCACCCCAGGGACGGACTCCTCGCAGCAGTTCTTC.

This chain connects TRBV10-1 to TRBJ1-4; 11 bases fit TRBD1. The CDR3 has 19 amino acids. V lost 6 bases, J lost 0 bases, and 12 bases stayed unmatched. Germline-derived CDR1 and CDR2 are WNHNN and SYGVQD (reference sequence). CDR3 sequence: CASRPGTGGKYATNEKLFF. The CDR3 region has the DNA TGCGCCAGCAGACCAGGGACAGGGGGAAAATATGCAACTAATGAAAAACTGTTTTTT.

This clonotype was recorded at least ten times. The chain couples TRBV4-3 to TRBJ2-5, with D possibly being TRBD2 (5 bases). Germline V lookup: CDR1 LGHNA, CDR2 YSLEER. Trimming removed 0 bases from V and 6 bases from J, with 17 bases in between. The CDR3 is 16 residues long. CDR3 DNA sequence: TGCGCCAGCAGCCAAGAGAGACTAATAATGGGAAAGACCCAGTACTTC. Its protein product is CASSQERLIMGKTQYF.

In this sample, this clonotype turned up many times. The chain has TRBV10-3 and TRBJ1-5; unclear D gene. This CDR3 is 13 amino acids long. V lost 2 bases and J 2 bases, leaving 4 bases between the germline ends. CDR1 and CDR2 (germline): ENHRY, SYGVKD. CDR3 bases: TGTGCCATCAGTGAGGGGGGCAATCAGCCCCAGCATTTT. Encoded protein: CAISEGGNQPQHF.

This clonotype was counted only a few times. The V gene is TRBV25-1, the J gene TRBJ2-3, with D possibly matching TRBD1 (6 bases). The germline V gene has CDR1 MGHDK and CDR2 SYGVNS. CDR3 length: 15 residues. V lost 4 bases to trimming and J lost 6 bases, with 17 bases between them. The CDR3 DNA reads TGTGCCAGCAGTGGGGGGCGGCTCCGCCACGATACGCAGTATTTT. It codes for CASSGGRLRHDTQYF.

The sample holds many counts of this clonotype. The chain is built from TRBV20-1 and TRBJ2-5, with TRBD1 as a possible D gene (7 bases). Germline V lookup: CDR1 DFQATT, CDR2 SNEGSKA (reference sequence). Between the trimmed V and J ends, which lost 3 bases and 5 bases, there was a span of 22 bases. The CDR3 length is 16 residues. As DNA, the CDR3 is TGCAGTGCTAGTATTGCGGGGACAGTGCCCGCGGAGACCCAGTACTTC. As protein: CSASIAGTVPAETQYF.

This clonotype was seen a handful of times. The junction departs from the called germline gene at one end, perhaps through a read error. The gene calls are TRBV19 and TRBJ1-5, with a possible D match to TRBD1 (5 bases). The CDR3 totals 11 residues. Germline V gene data show CDR1 as LNHDA and CDR2 as SQIVND (reference sequence). CDR3 nucleotide sequence: TGTGCCAGTAGTACAGGGCAGCTCCAGCATTTT. Translated: CASSTGQLQHF.

In this sample, this clonotype turned up many times. This chain uses TRBV7-9 with TRBJ2-7; D is unresolved. Trimming removed 1 base at V and 2 bases at J, with 12 bases between. From germline, CDR1 is SEHNR and CDR2 FQNEAQ (reference sequence). The CDR3 has 15 residues. The CDR3 bases are TGTGCCAGCAGCTTAGTGGCCGGAGCCCCCTACGAGCAGTACTTC. Translation: CASSLVAGAPYEQYF.

This clonotype has more than one count but fewer than ten. The V gene is TRBV5-1, the J gene TRBJ2-5; either TRBD1 or TRBD2 may fit D (5 bases each). The germline V and J ends were trimmed by 4 bases and 1 base, with 17 bases remaining between them. CDR3 length: 16 residues. The germline V gene has CDR1 SGHRS and CDR2 YFSETQ. CDR3 in amino acids: CASSITGTIGQETQYF. CDR3 bases: TGCGCCAGCAGCATCACCGGGACGATAGGCCAAGAGACCCAGTACTTC.

The J gene is TRBJ1-5, the V gene TRBV19; TRBD1 might be the D (5 bases). V lost 7 bases and J lost 5, with 12 bases in between. CDR1 is LNHDA and CDR2 is SQIVND in the germline V gene (reference sequence). This CDR3 contains 13 residues. The CDR3 DNA is TGTGCCAGTAATCGAGACAGCCATCAGCCCCAGCATTTT. It codes for CASNRDSHQPQHF.

There are a few counts of this clonotype. The J gene is TRBJ2-1, the V gene TRBV5-5; no clear D gene. From germline, CDR1 is SGHKS and CDR2 YYEKEE (reference sequence). V gave up 5 bases and J gave up 0 bases, with 15 bases separating them. The CDR3 has 16 amino acids. The CDR3 loop reads CASRVGIGNSYNEQFF. Here the CDR3 DNA reads TGTGCCAGCAGGGTTGGGATAGGGAACTCCTACAATGAGCAGTTCTTC.

The chain links TRBV30 to TRBJ2-1; 9 bases map to TRBD2. Looked up from germline, CDR1 is GTSNPN and CDR2 is SVGIG (reference sequence). This CDR3 spans 15 amino acids. With V trimmed by 4 bases and J by 9 bases, 13 bases remained unmatched. The CDR3 DNA follows: TGTGCCTGGACCTGGGGCGGGAGGGCGGTAGGTGAGCAGTTCTTC. Translation gives CAWTWGGRAVGEQFF. The full variable domain, rest sourced from reference TRBV30 and TRBJ2-1, is SQTIHQWPATLVQPVGSPLSLECTVEGTSNPNLYWYRQAAGRGLQLLFYSVGIGQISSEVPQNLSASRPQDRQFILSSKKLLLSDSGFYLCAWTWGGRAVGEQFFGPGTRLTVL.

The chain combines TRBV5-5 with TRBJ2-4; D is unresolved. This CDR3 has 15 amino acids. V lost 3 bases and J 4 bases, leaving 14 bases between the germline ends. Germline assignment: CDR1 SGHKS and CDR2 YYEKEE (reference sequence). CDR3 sequence reads: CASSSEAGWKNIQYF. The CDR3 DNA follows: TGTGCCAGCAGCTCTGAAGCAGGATGGAAAAACATTCAGTACTTC.

In its sample, this clonotype was seen a few times. The chain has TRBV4-1 and TRBJ1-2, with TRBD1 identical over 11 bases. The CDR3 runs 16 residues. V shed 0 bases, J shed 5 bases, and the junction held 5 bases outside the gene matches. CDR1 and CDR2 (germline): MGHRA, YSYEKL. CDR3 in amino acids: CASSQEGTGGFYGYTF. Here the CDR3 DNA reads TGCGCCAGCAGCCAAGAGGGGACAGGGGGGTTTTATGGCTACACCTTC.

This clonotype is judged large. V gene TRBV10-3 combines with J gene TRBJ1-1; TRBD1 might be the D (5 bases). The V gene's germline CDR1 is ENHRY and CDR2 SYGVKD. CDR3 length: 12 residues. V was shortened by 3 bases and J by 10 bases, with 12 bases between the two germline ends. CDR3 region: CAISEPGEGAFF. The CDR3, as DNA: TGTGCCATCAGTGAACCGGGGGAAGGAGCTTTCTTT.

The chain uses TRBV7-3 and TRBJ1-6; D gene ambiguous. The germline CDR1 and CDR2 sequences are SGHTA and FQGTGA. The CDR3 covers 13 residues. Between the trimmed V and J ends, which lost 5 bases and 10 bases, there was a span of 12 bases. The CDR3 region has the DNA TGTGCCAGCAGCCACACCCCCAAGTCACCCCTCCACTTT. This codes for CASSHTPKSPLHF.

This clonotype appeared a few times. V usage is TRBV6-6 and J usage is TRBJ2-1; TRBD2 agrees at 14 bases. From germline, CDR1 is MNHNY and CDR2 SVGAGI (reference sequence). This CDR3 has 17 residues. The V and J ends lost 5 bases and 5 bases, in that order; junction bases with no gene match: 8. The CDR3 DNA follows: TGTGCCAGCAGTCATCTTTTGGGACTAGCGGGGGACAATGAGCAGTTCTTC. Translating it yields CASSHLLGLAGDNEQFF.

The chain recombines TRBV9 with TRBJ2-5; 13 nucleotides line up with TRBD2. Trimming cost V 5 bases and J 1 base; bases outside gene matches: 5. The length of the CDR3 is 16 residues. Germline V CDR1 and CDR2: SGDLS, YYNGEE. This chain's CDR3 is CASSLTSGGPQETQYF. CDR3 nucleotide sequence: TGTGCCAGCAGTCTGACTAGCGGGGGGCCCCAAGAGACCCAGTACTTC.

This clonotype was recorded at least ten times. The rearrangement joins TRBV5-5 to TRBJ2-5; possible D gene TRBD2, 5 bases. CDR1 is SGHKS and CDR2 is YYEKEE in the germline V gene (reference sequence). This CDR3 is 15 amino acids long. V was clipped by 3 bases and J by 2 bases, with 14 bases between them. This CDR3 is CASSSPLGGQETQYF. The CDR3 nucleotides read TGTGCCAGCAGCTCGCCTTTGGGCGGGCAAGAGACCCAGTACTTC.

In this sample, this clonotype turned up a few times. The chain couples TRBV20-1 to TRBJ1-5, with 8 bases lining up with TRBD1. Per the germline V gene, CDR1 is DFQATT and CDR2 is SNEGSKA (reference sequence). The V and J ends lost 6 bases and 0 bases, in that order; junction bases with no gene match: 4. CDR3 length: 14 amino acids. CDR3 coding DNA: TGCAGTGCCCGACAGGGGCATAGCAATCAGCCCCAGCATTTT. This translates into CSARQGHSNQPQHF.

As to this clonotype: A much bigger clone sits one base away, suggesting this may be a read error. V and J are TRBV11-2 and TRBJ2-3; weak D call: TRBD1 (6 bases). Trimming took 1 base from V and 5 from J, leaving 13 bases between them. Germline-derived CDR1 and CDR2 are SGHAT and FQNNGV. The CDR3 runs 15 residues. The CDR3, as DNA: TGTGCCAGCAGCTTAGGAGGTACAGGGAGAGATACGCAGTATTTT. This sequence encodes CASSLGGTGRDTQYF. Based on the CDR3 plus reference TRBV11-2 and TRBJ2-3, the full variable domain is EAGVAQSPRYKIIEKRQSVAFWCNPISGHATLYWYQQILGQGPKLLIQFQNNGVVDDSQLPKDRFSAERLKGVDSTLKIQPAKLEDSAVYLCASSLGGTGRDTQYFGPGTRLTVL.

This clonotype has at least ten counts. The genes are TRBV4-2 and TRBJ1-4; 10 nucleotides line up with TRBD1. J gave up 7 bases and V 4 bases, and 6 bases lay outside the gene matches. Germline CDR1 is LGHNA and CDR2 is YNFKEQ. The CDR3 has 15 residues. CDR3 sequence: CASSLEGTGAEKLFF. The CDR3 coding sequence is TGTGCCAGCAGCCTTGAAGGGACAGGGGCTGAAAAACTGTTTTTT.